The TCR beta chain under discussion was sequenced for a study of blood T cell repertoires in COVID-19. In the study overall: The origin of the acute and convalescent COVID-19 samples was the United States, Italy and Spain. PBMCs, B-cell-depleted T cells, or T cells were the source of the cDNA or gDNA that made up the material.

Original data processing: Amplification with reference gene primers provided the estimates of nucleated cell counts. The data were produced by immunoSEQ multiplex PCR, yet TCRdb's version contains in-frame clones alone and is incomplete. The D gene and trimming were derived from the DNA, and the V and J assignments and clone size from that table. The sample has around 64,000 clones, about 90% seen once. CDR3 length: 12 amino acids. Germline loops: CDR1 MDHEN, CDR2 SYDVKM. Trimming took 10 bases from V and 7 from J, leaving 11 bases between them. The V gene is TRBV28, the J gene TRBJ1-6; a weak D match, TRBD1 (6 bases). Specimen: peripheral blood. This sequence originates from a man aged 45-65 years with active COVID-19. CDR3 amino acids: CATDGQNSPLHF. The CDR3 coding sequence is TGTGCCACCGACGGACAGAATTCACCCCTCCACTTT.